In this sample, the clone carrying this T cell receptor (beta chain) turned up many times. This sample is drawn from a study of low-dose radiotherapy and immunotherapy resistance in tumors. Study context: The study delivered 0.5 Gy per fraction every 2 weeks to Cohort 1, totaling 6.5 Gy.

The time point is: after trial treatment. The treatment here: LDRT plus nivolumab, ipilimumab, low-dose cyclophosphamide and aspirin (RACIN trial). As their treatment, donors received nivolumab, ipilimumab, aspirin, low-dose cyclophosphamide and low-dose radiotherapy. Inclusion covered patients whose advanced solid tumors lacked tumor-infiltrating lymphocytes. Alpha- and beta-chain coverage of first-strand cDNA came from TRAV- and TRBV-specific primers. With a constant-region primer and a V-primer adapter, TCRs were subjected to 20 PCR cycles of amplification. From the reads, TCRdb called clonotypes with MiXCR, one entry per CDR3 protein. The table shows 95,000 to 100,000 distinct CDR3 sequences, with roughly 20% occurring only once. Trimming took 5 bases from V and 6 from J; bases not matched to a gene: 9. The CDR3 runs to 15 residues. Germline lookup yields CDR1 SGHTA and CDR2 FQGNSA.

The chain carries TRBV7-2 and TRBJ2-7; 11 bases are a match to TRBD1. The starting material was PBMCs, obtained after low-dose radiotherapy plus immunotherapy. This TCR was recovered from a male donor with prostate cancer. Here the CDR3 DNA reads TGTGCCAGCAGCGATCCGGACAGGGGGCTTTCCGAGCAGTACTTC. This translates into CASSDPDRGLSEQYF.